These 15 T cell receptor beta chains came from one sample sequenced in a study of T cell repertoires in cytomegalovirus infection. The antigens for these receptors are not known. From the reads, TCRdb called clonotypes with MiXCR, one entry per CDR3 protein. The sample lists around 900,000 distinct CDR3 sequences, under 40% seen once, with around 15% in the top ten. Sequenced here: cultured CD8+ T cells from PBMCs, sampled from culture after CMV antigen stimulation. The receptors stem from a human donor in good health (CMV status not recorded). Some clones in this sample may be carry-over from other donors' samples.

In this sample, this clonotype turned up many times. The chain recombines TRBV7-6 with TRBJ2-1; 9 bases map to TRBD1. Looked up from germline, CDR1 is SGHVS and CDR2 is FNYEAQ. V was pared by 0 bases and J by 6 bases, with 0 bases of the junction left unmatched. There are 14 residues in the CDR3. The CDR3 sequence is CASSLATGGNEQFF. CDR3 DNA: TGTGCCAGCAGCTTAGCGACAGGGGGCAATGAGCAGTTCTTC.

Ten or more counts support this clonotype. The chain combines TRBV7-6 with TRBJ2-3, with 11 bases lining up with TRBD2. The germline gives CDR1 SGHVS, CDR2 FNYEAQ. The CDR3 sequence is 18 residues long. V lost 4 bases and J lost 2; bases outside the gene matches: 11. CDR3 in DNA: TGTGCCAGCAGCTCCTATAGACTAGCGGGGAGCCTCACAGATACGCAGTATTTT. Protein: CASSSYRLAGSLTDTQYF. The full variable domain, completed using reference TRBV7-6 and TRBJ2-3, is GAGVSQSPRYKVTKRGQDVALRCDPISGHVSLYWYRQALGQGPEFLTYFNYEAQQDKSGLPNDRFSAERPEGSISTLTIQRTEQRDSAMYRCASSSYRLAGSLTDTQYFGPGTRLTVL.

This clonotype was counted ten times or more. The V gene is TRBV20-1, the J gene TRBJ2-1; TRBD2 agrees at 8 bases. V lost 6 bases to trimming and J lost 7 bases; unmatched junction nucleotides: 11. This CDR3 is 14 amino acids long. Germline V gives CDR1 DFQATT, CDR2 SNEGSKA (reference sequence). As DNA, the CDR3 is TGCAGTGCGCCCCCATTCCCGGGGGGGAATGAGCAGTTCTTC. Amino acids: CSAPPFPGGNEQFF.

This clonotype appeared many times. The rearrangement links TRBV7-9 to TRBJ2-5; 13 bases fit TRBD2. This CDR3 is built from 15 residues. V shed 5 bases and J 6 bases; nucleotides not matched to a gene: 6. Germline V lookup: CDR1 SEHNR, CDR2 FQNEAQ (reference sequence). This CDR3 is CASSRGTSGTQTQYF. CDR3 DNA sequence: TGTGCCAGCAGCCGCGGGACTAGCGGGACCCAGACCCAGTACTTC.

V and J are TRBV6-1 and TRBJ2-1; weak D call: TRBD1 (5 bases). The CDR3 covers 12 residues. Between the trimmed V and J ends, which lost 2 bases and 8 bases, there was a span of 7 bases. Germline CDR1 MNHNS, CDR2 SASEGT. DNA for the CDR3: TGTGCCAGCAGTGAATCAGGGTATGAGCAGTTCTTC. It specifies CASSESGYEQFF.

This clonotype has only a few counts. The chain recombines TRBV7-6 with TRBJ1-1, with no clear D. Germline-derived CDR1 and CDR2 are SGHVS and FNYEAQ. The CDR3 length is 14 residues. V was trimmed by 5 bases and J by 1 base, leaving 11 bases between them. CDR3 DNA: TGTGCCAGCAGCGCCCAAAAAGGGAACACTGAAGCTTTCTTT. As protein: CASSAQKGNTEAFF. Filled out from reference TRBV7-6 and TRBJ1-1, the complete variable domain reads GAGVSQSPRYKVTKRGQDVALRCDPISGHVSLYWYRQALGQGPEFLTYFNYEAQQDKSGLPNDRFSAERPEGSISTLTIQRTEQRDSAMYRCASSAQKGNTEAFFGQGTRLTVV.

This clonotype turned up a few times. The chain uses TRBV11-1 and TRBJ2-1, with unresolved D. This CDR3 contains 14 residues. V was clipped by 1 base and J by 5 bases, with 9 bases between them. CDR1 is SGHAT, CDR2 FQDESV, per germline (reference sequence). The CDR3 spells CASSLEGPNNEQFF. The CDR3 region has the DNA TGTGCCAGCAGCTTAGAAGGACCCAACAATGAGCAGTTCTTC.

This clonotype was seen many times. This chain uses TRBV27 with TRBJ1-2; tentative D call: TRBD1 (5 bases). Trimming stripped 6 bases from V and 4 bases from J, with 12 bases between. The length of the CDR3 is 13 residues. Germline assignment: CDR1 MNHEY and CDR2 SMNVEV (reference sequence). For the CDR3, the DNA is TGTGCCAGCAGCCCTCGACAGCTCTATGGCTACACCTTC. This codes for CASSPRQLYGYTF.

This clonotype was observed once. The CDR3 DNA reads as TGTGCCAGCAGCCCCAGCGGGGGGACCTCAGATACGCAGTATTTT. It encodes CASSPSGGTSDTQYF. V usage is TRBV7-4 and J usage is TRBJ2-3, with 9 bases fitting TRBD2. This CDR3 is 15 amino acids long. V was pared by 5 bases and J by 4 bases, with 7 bases of the junction left unmatched. From germline, CDR1 is SGHVT and CDR2 SQSDAQ.

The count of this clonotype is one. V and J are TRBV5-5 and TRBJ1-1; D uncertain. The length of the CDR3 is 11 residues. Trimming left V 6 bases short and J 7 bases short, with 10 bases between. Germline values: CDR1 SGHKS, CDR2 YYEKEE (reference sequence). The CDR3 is CASTSSNEAFF. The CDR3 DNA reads TGTGCCAGCACCTCAAGCAATGAAGCTTTCTTT.

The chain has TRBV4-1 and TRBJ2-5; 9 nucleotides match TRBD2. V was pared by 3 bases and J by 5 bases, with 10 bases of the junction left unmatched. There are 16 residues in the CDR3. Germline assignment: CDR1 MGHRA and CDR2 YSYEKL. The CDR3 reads CASSQASGVARETQYF. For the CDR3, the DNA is TGCGCCAGCAGCCAGGCTAGCGGGGTAGCCAGGGAGACCCAGTACTTC.

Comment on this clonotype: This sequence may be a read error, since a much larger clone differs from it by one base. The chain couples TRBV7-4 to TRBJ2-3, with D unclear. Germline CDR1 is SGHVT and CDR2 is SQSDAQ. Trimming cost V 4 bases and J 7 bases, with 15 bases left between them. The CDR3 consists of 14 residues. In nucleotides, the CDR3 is TGTGCCAGCAGCTCCCCAGTGATGTGGCATACGCAGTATTTT. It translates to CASSSPVMWHTQYF.

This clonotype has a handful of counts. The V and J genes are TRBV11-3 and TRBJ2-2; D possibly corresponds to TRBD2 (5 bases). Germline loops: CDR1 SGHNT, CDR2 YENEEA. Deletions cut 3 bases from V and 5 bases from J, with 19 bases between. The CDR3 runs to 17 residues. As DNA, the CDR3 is TGTGCCAGCAGCTTTTTCTCCCCCCCAGCGGATACCGGGGAGCTGTTTTTT. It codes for CASSFFSPPADTGELFF.

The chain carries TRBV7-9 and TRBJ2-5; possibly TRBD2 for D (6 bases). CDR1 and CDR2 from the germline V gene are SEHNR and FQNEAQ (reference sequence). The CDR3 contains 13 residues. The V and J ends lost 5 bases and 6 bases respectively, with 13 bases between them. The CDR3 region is CASSGGLLKTQYF. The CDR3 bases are TGTGCCAGCAGCGGTGGACTATTGAAGACCCAGTACTTC.

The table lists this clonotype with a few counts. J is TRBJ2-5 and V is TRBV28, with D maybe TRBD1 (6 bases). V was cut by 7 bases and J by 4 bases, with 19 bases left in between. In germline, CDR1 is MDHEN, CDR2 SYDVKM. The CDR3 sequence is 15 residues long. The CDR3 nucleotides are TGTGCCAGCACCCGAACAGGGTTCGCCGGAGAGACCCAGTACTTC. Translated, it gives CASTRTGFAGETQYF.